This record concerns one TCR beta chain sequence. These data belong to a study of T cells in Graves' hyperthyroidism and ophthalmopathy. The TCR beta CDR3 regions underwent amplification using RNA transcripts as the source. The HTBI primer set was used in a first-round RT-PCR of the TCR CDR3. TCRdb processed the multiplex PCR reads anew with MiXCR; each CDR3 protein has one entry. The data contain about 660,000 distinct CDR3 sequences, roughly 45% of them seen just once; the ten biggest clones take up approximately 7.2%. The J segment lost 1 base and the V segment lost 8 bases, leaving 7 bases of the junction unmatched. The CDR3 is made up of 15 amino acids. Germline CDR1 and CDR2: LNHDA and SQIVND (reference sequence).

This sequence originates from an adult man with Graves' disease, either hyperthyroidism or ophthalmopathy (not recorded which). The chain has TRBV19 and TRBJ1-1; 10 bases are a match to TRBD1. Material for sequencing was peripheral blood or thyroid tissue (not recorded which). The CDR3 loop reads CASLGTGVKNTEAFF. The DNA for the CDR3 is TGTGCCAGTCTTGGGACAGGGGTGAAGAACACTGAAGCTTTCTTT. The full variable domain, in which reference TRBV19 and TRBJ1-1 provide the parts outside the CDR3, is DGGITQSPKYLFRKEGQNVTLSCEQNLNHDAMYWYRQDPGQGLRLIYYSQIVNDFQKGDIAEGYSVSREKKESFPLTVTSAQKNPTAFYLCASLGTGVKNTEAFFGQGTRLTVV.